This TCR beta chain was found in a study of read filtering for tumor transcriptome and immune sequencing. The CDR3 length is 16 residues. V was shortened by 0 bases and J by 7 bases, with 18 bases between the two germline ends. Per the germline V gene, CDR1 is MNHEY and CDR2 is SVGAGI. Molecular barcoded adaptors covering alpha/delta and beta/gamma chains were used on roughly 400 ng RNA. TCRdb redid the calling of the reads with MiXCR, one entry per CDR3 protein. The sample consists of 130,000 or so distinct CDR3 sequences, approximately 13% of them appearing once. In its sample, this clonotype was seen many times.

The chain combines TRBV6-5 with TRBJ1-1, with D possibly being TRBD1 (5 bases). Sequenced sample: a population of CD138-negative cells sorted from bone marrow. The TCR sequence derives from a donor aged 40 or over with multiple myeloma. The CDR3 sequence is CASSYSYSPGQNEAFF. CDR3 nucleotide sequence: TGTGCCAGCAGTTACTCCTACTCCCCCGGACAAAATGAAGCTTTCTTT.